This record concerns one T cell receptor beta chain sequence. Sequencing was performed with immunoSEQ multiplex PCR; in TCRdb, only in-frame clones are kept and a portion is missing. Of about 110,000 clones listed, more than 75% are singletons. The data were obtained in a study of control samples from healthy donors and cancer patients. Germline lookup yields CDR1 LGHNA and CDR2 YNFKEQ. The CDR3 is made up of 15 amino acids. V was pared by 0 bases and J by 9 bases, with 18 bases between. This sequence joins TRBV4-2 and TRBJ2-7, with D maybe TRBD2 (5 bases). The receptor comes from a woman between 55 and 75 years old with lung cancer. The sequenced material came from PBMCs. This CDR3 reads CASSQDLLEWSGQYF. CDR3 DNA sequence: TGTGCCAGCAGCCAAGATTTACTAGAATGGTCGGGGCAGTACTTC.